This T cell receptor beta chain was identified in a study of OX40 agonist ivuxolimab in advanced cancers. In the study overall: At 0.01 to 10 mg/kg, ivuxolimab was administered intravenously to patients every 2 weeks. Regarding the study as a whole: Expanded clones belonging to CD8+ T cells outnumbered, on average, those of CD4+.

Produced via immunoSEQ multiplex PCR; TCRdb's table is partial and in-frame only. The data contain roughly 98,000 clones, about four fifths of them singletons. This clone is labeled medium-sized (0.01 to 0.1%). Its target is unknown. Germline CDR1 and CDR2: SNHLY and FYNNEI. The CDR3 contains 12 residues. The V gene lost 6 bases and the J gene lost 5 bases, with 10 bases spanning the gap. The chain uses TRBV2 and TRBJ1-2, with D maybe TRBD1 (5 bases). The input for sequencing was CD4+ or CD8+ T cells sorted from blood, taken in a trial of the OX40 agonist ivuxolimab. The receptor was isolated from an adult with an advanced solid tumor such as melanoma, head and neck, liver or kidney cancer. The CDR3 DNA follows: TGTGCCAGCAGACAGGACCTATATGGCTACACCTTC. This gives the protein CASRQDLYGYTF.